One sample yielded the 23 T cell receptor beta chains listed below, sequenced in a study of shared clonotypes between healthy human individuals. Using immunoSEQ multiplex PCR, the repertoire was profiled, and TCRdb retains in-frame clones only, with some absent. The data hold a few hundred thousand clones, with just over 75% observed a single time. Sequenced: PBMCs. All receptors come from a woman aged 40 to 50 in good health. Some clones in this sample may be carry-over from other donors' samples.

This clone has only a few counts. Distinct nucleotide sequences in the sample also encode this CDR3. V gene TRBV19 combines with J gene TRBJ1-5; D is ambiguous. From germline, CDR1 is LNHDA and CDR2 SQIVND (reference sequence). The CDR3 consists of 12 residues. Trimming cost V 8 bases and J 5 bases, with 10 bases left between them. CDR3 DNA: TGTGCCAGTGCGATGCCCCATCAGCCCCAGCATTTT. As protein: CASAMPHQPQHF.

This clone was counted at least ten times. V and J are TRBV28 and TRBJ2-7, with 7 bases matching TRBD1. V lost 8 bases and J lost 2; bases outside the gene matches: 6. The CDR3 has 13 amino acids. Germline V lookup: CDR1 MDHEN, CDR2 SYDVKM. CDR3 in DNA: TGTGCCAGCGGCCGACAGGGACCCTACGAGCAGTACTTC. Protein: CASGRQGPYEQYF. Full variable domain (missing parts from reference TRBV28 and TRBJ2-7): DVKVTQSSRYLVKRTGEKVFLECVQDMDHENMFWYRQDPGLGLRLIYFSYDVKMKEKGDIPEGYSVSREKKERFSLILESASTNQTSMYLCASGRQGPYEQYFGPGTRLTVT.

J is TRBJ2-7 and V is TRBV5-4; tentative D call: TRBD1 (5 bases). Trimming took off 4 bases at V and 0 bases at J, with 23 bases between the two ends. Germline assignment: CDR1 SGHNT and CDR2 YYREEE (reference sequence). This CDR3 has 18 amino acids. This chain's CDR3 is CASSDAHMQGFPSYEQYF. The CDR3 DNA reads as TGTGCCAGCAGCGACGCGCATATGCAGGGTTTCCCCTCCTACGAGCAGTACTTC.

This clone appeared many times. J is TRBJ2-7 and V is TRBV5-5; D is ambiguous. Trimming removed 0 bases from V and 7 bases from J, with 8 bases in between. The CDR3 is 12 amino acids. CDR1 and CDR2 (germline): SGHKS, YYEKEE (reference sequence). CDR3 loop: CASSLGLWEQYF. In nucleotides, the CDR3 is TGTGCCAGCAGCTTGGGACTTTGGGAGCAGTACTTC.

The chain recombines TRBV19 with TRBJ2-7; no clear D gene. Between the trimmed V and J ends, which lost 6 bases and 4 bases, there was a span of 25 bases. CDR3 length: 17 amino acids. The germline CDR1 and CDR2 sequences are LNHDA and SQIVND (reference sequence). The CDR3 DNA reads as TGTGCCAGTAGCGATCGATCGACGTTTGGTTATGGGTACGAGCAGTACTTC. Encoded protein: CASSDRSTFGYGYEQYF.

About this clone: Its ends do not fully match the called genes, so a read error is possible. This chain links TRBV7-7 with TRBJ2-1, with TRBD2 identical over 7 bases. This CDR3 is built from 15 residues. Germline-derived CDR1 and CDR2 are SSHAT and FNYEAQ (reference sequence). In nucleotides, the CDR3 is TGTGCTAGCAGCTTAGACGGGAGGAATGCCAATGAGCAGTTCTTC. Its protein is CASSLDGRNANEQFF.

A word on this clone: Germline and junction disagree at one end, which may indicate a read error. The chain carries TRBV10-3 and TRBJ2-7; 9 bases align to TRBD1. The CDR3 runs 13 residues. CDR1 is ENHRY, CDR2 SYGVKD, per germline. In DNA, the CDR3 is TGTGCCATCACGGGACAGGGTTTCTACGGGCAGTACTTC. Amino acids: CAITGQGFYGQYF.

In the case of this clone: This probably arose from a read error, given a far larger clone one base away. The chain couples TRBV30 to TRBJ1-3; no firm D call. Matching the DNA end better, TRBJ2-2 makes the J call doubtful. CDR1 and CDR2 from the germline V gene are GTSNPN and SVGIG (reference sequence). CDR3 length: 11 residues. The DNA for the CDR3 is TGTGCCCGGAGTGTAGGCGGGGAGCTGTTTTTT. Residues: CARSVGGELFF.

The CDR3: CASLGGIGLNEQFF. CDR3 nucleotides: TGTGCCAGCCTGGGCGGGATAGGGCTCAATGAGCAGTTCTTC. This chain uses TRBV7-8 with TRBJ2-1, with D possibly being TRBD2 (6 bases). CDR3 size: 14 residues. Per the germline V gene, CDR1 is SGHVS and CDR2 is FQNEAQ. V shed 8 bases and J shed 6 bases, with 17 bases lying between them.

The chain is built from TRBV5-1 and TRBJ1-2, with TRBD1 matching over 11 bases. Germline values: CDR1 SGHRS, CDR2 YFSETQ. The CDR3 contains 15 residues. V dropped 4 bases and J dropped 1; count of bases not matched to a gene: 3. The CDR3 nucleotides are TGCGCCAGCAGCCCAGGGACAGGGGGTAACTATGGCTACACCTTC. This codes for CASSPGTGGNYGYTF.

About this clone: A read error is possible here, since a much larger clone lies one base away. The genes are TRBV1 and TRBJ2-3. TRBV1 is classified as a pseudogene. The CDR3 is 15 amino acids. The CDR3 DNA reads as TGCGCCAGCAGCCAAGAGCCCGGGGCCCCAGATACGCAGTATTTT. Its protein is CASSQEPGAPDTQYF.

The J gene is TRBJ2-3, the V gene TRBV28; weak D call: TRBD2 (5 bases). The V gene lost 5 bases and the J gene lost 5 bases, with 26 bases spanning the gap. Germline lookup yields CDR1 MDHEN and CDR2 SYDVKM. The CDR3 totals 18 residues. The CDR3 loop is CASSLYETRRDGVDTQYF. CDR3 DNA sequence: TGTGCCAGCAGTCTTTATGAGACACGGCGAGACGGGGTAGATACGCAGTATTTT.

This rearrangement joins TRBV28 to TRBJ1-2, with 9 bases aligning to TRBD1. This CDR3 region has 12 residues. With 4 bases clipped from V and 7 bases from J, the junction kept 1 base outside the gene matches. Germline values: CDR1 MDHEN, CDR2 SYDVKM. The CDR3 bases are TGTGCCAGCAGTTCGACAGGGGGTGGCTACACCTTC. Translation: CASSSTGGGYTF.

V gene TRBV4-2 combines with J gene TRBJ2-1; TRBD2 matches 12 bases. CDR3 length equals 15 residues. V gave up 1 base and J gave up 5 bases; unmatched junction bases: 0. Germline CDR1 LGHNA, CDR2 YNFKEQ. The CDR3 loop reads CASSQGTSGDNEQFF. CDR3 sequence (DNA): TGTGCCAGCAGCCAAGGGACTAGCGGGGACAATGAGCAGTTCTTC.

The chain carries TRBV7-8 and TRBJ1-2; tentative D call: TRBD1 (5 bases). Trimming stripped 0 bases from V and 5 bases from J, with 13 bases between. This CDR3 is built from 15 residues. Germline CDR1 is SGHVS and CDR2 is FQNEAQ. CDR3 in DNA: TGTGCCAGCAGCTTAGCTAGGGACCTGGGATATGGCTACACCTTC. It yields the protein CASSLARDLGYGYTF.

The chain links TRBV11-3 to TRBJ2-1; TRBD1 agrees at 9 bases. The CDR3 runs 14 residues. Germline loops: CDR1 SGHNT, CDR2 YENEEA. V shed 7 bases and J 7 bases; nucleotides not matched to a gene: 8. CDR3 loop: CASTKGTGSNEQFF. The CDR3 nucleotides are TGTGCCAGCACCAAAGGGACAGGGAGTAATGAGCAGTTCTTC. Complete variable domain (other parts from reference TRBV11-3 and TRBJ2-1): EAGVVQSPRYKIIEKKQPVAFWCNPISGHNTLYWYLQNLGQGPELLIRYENEEAVDDSQLPKDRFSAERLKGVDSTLKIQPAELGDSAVYLCASTKGTGSNEQFFGPGTRLTVL.

J is TRBJ1-1 and V is TRBV5-1; D remains unclear. Germline lookup yields CDR1 SGHRS and CDR2 YFSETQ. The CDR3 length is 14 residues. The V end lost 0 bases, the J end lost 11 bases, and 17 bases lay between the germline ends. The CDR3 DNA sequence: TGCGCCAGCAGCTTGGATAAGCCTGACCTGGGGGCTTTCTTT. It is translated as CASSLDKPDLGAFF.

The V gene is TRBV5-8, the J gene TRBJ1-5, with 7 nucleotides matching TRBD1. Looked up from germline, CDR1 is SGHTS and CDR2 is YDEGEE. Trimming took 1 base from V and 1 from J; bases not matched to a gene: 2. CDR3 length: 15 amino acids. The CDR3 DNA reads TGTGCCAGCAGCTTGCAGGGGGTGAGCAATCAGCCCCAGCATTTT. It encodes CASSLQGVSNQPQHF. The whole variable domain, remainder taken from reference TRBV5-8 and TRBJ1-5, is EAGVTQSPTHLIKTRGQQATLRCSPISGHTSVYWYQQALGLGLQFLLWYDEGEERNRGNFPPRFSGRQFPNYSSELNVNALELEDSALYLCASSLQGVSNQPQHFGDGTRLSIL.

This clone was counted at least ten times. The chain couples TRBV6-5 to TRBJ2-2; TRBD2 might be the D (5 bases). The length of the CDR3 is 14 residues. CDR1 MNHEY and CDR2 SVGAGI come from the germline V gene. Trimming shortened V by 5 bases and J by 4 bases, and 11 bases separated the two germline ends. CDR3 DNA sequence: TGTGCCAGCAGTCTCCGGGATACCACCGGGGAGCTGTTTTTT. Encoded protein: CASSLRDTTGELFF.

The chain joins TRBV6-6 to TRBJ2-1, with 13 positions matching TRBD2. The CDR3 totals 13 residues. The V gene end was trimmed by 6 bases and the J gene end by 13 bases; junction bases not matched to a gene: 6. Germline CDR1 MNHNY, CDR2 SVGAGI (reference sequence). In DNA, the CDR3 is TGTGCCAGCAGGCTACTAGCGGGAGGGGCCCAGTTCTTC. Translation gives CASRLLAGGAQFF.

The count of this clone is one. V gene TRBV30 combines with J gene TRBJ2-3, with D possibly TRBD2 on 5 matching bases. This CDR3 has 18 amino acids. The germline gives CDR1 GTSNPN, CDR2 SVGIG (reference sequence). V was clipped by 0 bases and J by 2 bases, with 21 bases between them. The DNA for the CDR3 is TGTGCCTGGAGTGTAACAAGACCCACGAAGACTAACACAGATACGCAGTATTTT. Its protein product is CAWSVTRPTKTNTDTQYF.

As to this clone: Other DNA sequences in this specimen translate into the identical CDR3. Here the CDR3 reads CASRLSSGANVLTF. Written as DNA, the CDR3 is TGTGCCAGCAGATTGAGCTCTGGGGCCAACGTCCTGACTTTC. V usage is TRBV28 and J usage is TRBJ2-6, with D unresolved. The CDR3 covers 14 residues. Germline CDR1 and CDR2: MDHEN and SYDVKM. With 6 bases removed from V and 0 bases from J, the gap between germline ends came to 6 bases.

The CDR3, as DNA: TGTGCCAGCAGTTTGAGCAGGGGGTCAGAAGCTTTCTTT. As protein: CASSLSRGSEAFF. V and J are TRBV27 and TRBJ1-1; the match to TRBD1 covers 7 bases. Germline-derived CDR1 and CDR2 are MNHEY and SMNVEV (reference sequence). The J segment lost 8 bases and the V segment lost 3 bases, leaving 6 bases of the junction unmatched. This CDR3 has 13 residues.